This T cell receptor beta chain was identified during a study of cytomegalovirus exposure and HLA in healthy donors. General study findings and limits: Later analysis revealed greater clonal expansion in HLA-associated TCR beta chains than in equally common others. The study reported that TCR beta sequences accurately predicted HLA-A and HLA-B alleles in most subjects. Researchers catalogued some 160 TCR beta chains as cytomegalovirus-associated. Within an earlier analysis, most TCR beta V segments proved productive either about 90% or about 30% of the time.

The primer mix had 60 Vbeta and 13 Jbeta primers. Profiled with immunoSEQ multiplex PCR; TCRdb holds only in-frame clones, not every one. The table shows 95,000 to 150,000 clones, with about 81% occurring only once. Concerning this clone: What it recognizes is unknown.

The CDR3 totals 17 residues. Germline V gene data show CDR1 as LNHDA and CDR2 as SQIVND (reference sequence). Unmatched junction bases numbered 7, after V lost 7 bases and J lost 2 bases. The specimen sequenced was PBMCs. This receptor was taken from a woman in her thirties in good health and CMV-seronegative. The chain links TRBV19 to TRBJ2-6, with 11 bases matching TRBD1. In nucleotides, the CDR3 is TGTGCCAGTACCCCCGGACAGGGGGCGACTGGGGCCAACGTCCTGACTTTC. It is translated as CASTPGQGATGANVLTF. The whole variable domain, filled in from reference TRBV19 and TRBJ2-6, reads DGGITQSPKYLFRKEGQNVTLSCEQNLNHDAMYWYRQDPGQGLRLIYYSQIVNDFQKGDIAEGYSVSREKKESFPLTVTSAQKNPTAFYLCASTPGQGATGANVLTFGAGSRLTVL.